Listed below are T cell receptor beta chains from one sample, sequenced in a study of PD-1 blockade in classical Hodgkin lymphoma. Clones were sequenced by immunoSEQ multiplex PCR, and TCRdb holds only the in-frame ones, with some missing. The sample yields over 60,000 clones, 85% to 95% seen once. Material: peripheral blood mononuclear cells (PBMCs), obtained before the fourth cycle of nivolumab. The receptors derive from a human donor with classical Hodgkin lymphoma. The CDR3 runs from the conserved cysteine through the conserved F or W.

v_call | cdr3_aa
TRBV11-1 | CASSVRVDYGYTF
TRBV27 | CASSFKGSYNSPLHF
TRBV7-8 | CAGGLAGGTTDTQYF
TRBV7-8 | CASSSYTDGSSSFYEQYF
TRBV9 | CASSDHSGNTDTQYF
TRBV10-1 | CASGETSGTGELFF
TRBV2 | CASSYREGDTEAFF
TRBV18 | CASSPPTSKGYNEQFF
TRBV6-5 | CASSYGWETTQYF
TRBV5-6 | CASRVPGQGGGEKLFF
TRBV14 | CASSQDWGDTQYF
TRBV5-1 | CASSLSGTTDTQYF
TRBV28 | CASSPQYYEQYF
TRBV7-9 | CASSTGAGNTIYF
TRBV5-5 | CASSLARGYGYTF
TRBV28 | CAIGLPANTGELFF
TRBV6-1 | CASTLGQVNTEAFF
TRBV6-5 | CASGLGGGREKLFF
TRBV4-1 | CASSQELIGTGVSNEQFF
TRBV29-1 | CSGEAGYADTQYF
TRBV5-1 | CASSWGPLKSQETQYF
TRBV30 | CAWSARQGMNSNQPQHF